The present TCR beta chain was sequenced within a study of OX40 agonist ivuxolimab in advanced cancers. Profiling relied on immunoSEQ multiplex PCR, and the TCRdb table lists in-frame clones only, not all of them. Of tens of thousands of clones listed, approximately 84% are singletons. The CDR3 is 16 amino acids. Germline values: CDR1 MDHEN, CDR2 SYDVKM. Trimming at V came to 5 bases and at J to 4 bases, leaving 9 bases not matched to a gene. The source is an adult with an advanced solid tumor such as melanoma, head and neck, liver or kidney cancer. V and J are TRBV28 and TRBJ1-5; 9 nucleotides agree with TRBD1. This material consisted of CD4+ or CD8+ T cells sorted from blood, taken in a trial of the OX40 agonist ivuxolimab. The chain's CDR3 is CASSRTGEPANQPQHF. CDR3 nucleotides: TGTGCCAGCAGTCGGACAGGGGAGCCTGCAAATCAGCCCCAGCATTTT.